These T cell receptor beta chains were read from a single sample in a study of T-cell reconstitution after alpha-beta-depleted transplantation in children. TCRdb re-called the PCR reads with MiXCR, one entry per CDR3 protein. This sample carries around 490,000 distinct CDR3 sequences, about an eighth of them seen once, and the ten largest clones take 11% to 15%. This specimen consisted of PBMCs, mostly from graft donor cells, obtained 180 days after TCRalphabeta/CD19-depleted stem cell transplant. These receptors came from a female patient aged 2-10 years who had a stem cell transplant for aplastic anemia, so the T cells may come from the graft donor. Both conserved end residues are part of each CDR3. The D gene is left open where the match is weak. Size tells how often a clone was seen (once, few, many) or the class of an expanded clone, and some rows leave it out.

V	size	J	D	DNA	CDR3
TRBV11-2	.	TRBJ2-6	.	TGTGCCAGCAGCCCGCGGCCCGGTCGGGGCTCTGGGGCCAACGTCCTGACTTTC	CASSPRPGRGSGANVLTF
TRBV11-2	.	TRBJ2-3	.	TGTGCCAGCAGCTTAGAGTTTTCTCCCTCAACGGGTACAGATACGCAGTATTTT	CASSLEFSPSTGTDTQYF
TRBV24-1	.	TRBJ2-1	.	TGTGCCACCAGTGATTCCTTTAGTCCCGTGGAGTTCTTC	CATSDSFSPVEFF
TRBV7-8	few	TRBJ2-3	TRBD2	TGTGCCAGCAGCTTATTTGTTAGCGGGATACCCAGCACAGATACGCAGTATTTT	CASSLFVSGIPSTDTQYF
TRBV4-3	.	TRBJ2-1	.	TGCGCCAGCAGCCAAGATAGAATAGGTTCTTACAATGAGCAGTTCTTC	CASSQDRIGSYNEQFF
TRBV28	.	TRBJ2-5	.	TGTGCCAGCAGTTTAATCCTGGGAGAGACCCAGTACTTC	CASSLILGETQYF
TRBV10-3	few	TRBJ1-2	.	TGTGCCATCAGTGAGATAGGGGCTGGGAACTATGGCTACACCTTC	CAISEIGAGNYGYTF
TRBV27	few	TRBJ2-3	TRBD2	TGTGCCAGCAGCCCTGGACTAGCGGGAGTAGAAGATACGCAGTATTTT	CASSPGLAGVEDTQYF
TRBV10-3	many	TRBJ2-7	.	TGTGCCATCAGTGAGTCCGGGGGCCGGGACGAGCAGTACTTC	CAISESGGRDEQYF
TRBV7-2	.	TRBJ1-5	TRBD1	TGTGCCAGCAGCTTACGACAGGGGGCAAATCAGCCCCAGCATTTT	CASSLRQGANQPQHF
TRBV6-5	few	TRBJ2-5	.	TGTGCCAGCAGTTACACCCCGACAGGACAAGAGACCCAGTACTTC	CASSYTPTGQETQYF
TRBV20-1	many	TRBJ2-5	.	TGCAGTGCCCCCTCGGGCGGGGCGGAGACCCAGTACTTC	CSAPSGGAETQYF
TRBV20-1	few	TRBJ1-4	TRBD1	TGCAGTGCTAGAGATGTCAGGGGGCGCGGGGAAAAACTGTTTTTT	CSARDVRGRGEKLFF
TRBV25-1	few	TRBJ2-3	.	TGTGCCAGCAGTGGCTTTAGCGGAGATACGCAGTATTTT	CASSGFSGDTQYF
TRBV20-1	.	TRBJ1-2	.	TGCAGTGCCCCGGCCTCTTTATTAGATGGCTACACCTTC	CSAPASLLDGYTF
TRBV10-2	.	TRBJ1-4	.	TGCGCCAGCCAGATCAACCGCGGCAGAGGAGAAGAAAAACTGTTTTTT	CASQINRGRGEEKLFF
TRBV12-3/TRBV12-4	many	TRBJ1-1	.	TGTGCCAGCAGGGTCGCCGTGACTGAAGCTTTCTTT	CASRVAVTEAFF
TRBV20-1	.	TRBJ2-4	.	TGCAGTGCTGCGCATACCTTAGCCAAAAACATTCAGTACTTC	CSAAHTLAKNIQYF